These T cell receptor beta chains were read from a single sample in a study of Ad26.COV2.S vaccination and SARS-CoV-2 variants. Libraries were prepared by immunoSEQ multiplex PCR; TCRdb keeps only in-frame clonotypes and omits some of them. The repertoire holds over 85,000 clones, approximately 81% seen once, with roughly 15% in the top ten. Sequenced here: peripheral blood, sampled after recovery from COVID-19. Receptors were obtained from a human donor who had recovered from COVID-19. Both conserved end residues are part of each CDR3. D genes are given only for firm matches. Size values are once, few and many counts, or a class for expanded clones, and some rows have none.

abundance: .
len: 13
d_gene: TRBD1
v_gene: TRBV12-3/TRBV12-4
j_gene: TRBJ2-2
CDR3aa: CASRQGGTGELFF
CDR3nt: TGTGCCAGCAGACAGGGGGGCACCGGGGAGCTGTTTTTT

abundance: .
len: 15
d_gene: TRBD1
v_gene: TRBV28
j_gene: TRBJ1-2
CDR3aa: CASSYQYRGNYGYTF
CDR3nt: TGTGCCAGCAGTTATCAATACAGGGGTAACTATGGCTACACCTTC

abundance: .
len: 15
d_gene: .
v_gene: TRBV24-1
j_gene: TRBJ2-5
CDR3aa: CATSDSRRPTETQYF
CDR3nt: TGTGCCACCAGTGATTCAAGACGCCCGACCGAGACCCAGTACTTC

abundance: .
len: 16
d_gene: TRBD1
v_gene: TRBV7-9
j_gene: TRBJ1-5
CDR3aa: CASSWETGPSNQPQHF
CDR3nt: TGTGCCAGCAGCTGGGAGACAGGGCCAAGCAATCAGCCCCAGCATTTT

abundance: many
len: 14
d_gene: TRBD1
v_gene: TRBV2
j_gene: TRBJ1-1
CDR3aa: CASTTDRSRTEAFF
CDR3nt: TGTGCCAGCACCACGGACAGGAGTAGGACTGAAGCTTTCTTT

abundance: .
len: 13
d_gene: .
v_gene: TRBV27
j_gene: TRBJ1-5
CDR3aa: CASSLFNNQPQHF
CDR3nt: TGTGCCAGCAGTTTATTTAACAATCAGCCCCAGCATTTT

abundance: many
len: 14
d_gene: TRBD1
v_gene: TRBV29-1
j_gene: TRBJ2-7
CDR3aa: CSVVRDRSSYEQYF
CDR3nt: TGCAGCGTCGTCCGGGACAGAAGCTCCTACGAGCAGTACTTC

abundance: .
len: 17
d_gene: TRBD2
v_gene: TRBV4-1
j_gene: TRBJ2-2
CDR3aa: CASSQDLAGAHTGELFF
CDR3nt: TGCGCCAGCAGCCAAGATCTAGCGGGAGCCCACACCGGGGAGCTGTTTTTT

abundance: .
len: 15
d_gene: .
v_gene: TRBV19
j_gene: TRBJ1-5
CDR3aa: CASSTLTRRSQPQHF
CDR3nt: TGTGCCAGTAGTACTCTGACGAGGCGAAGTCAGCCCCAGCATTTT

abundance: .
len: 13
d_gene: .
v_gene: TRBV7-7
j_gene: TRBJ1-6
CDR3aa: CASSAHEKSPLHF
CDR3nt: TGTGCCAGCAGCGCCCATGAAAAATCACCCCTCCACTTT

abundance: once
len: 17
d_gene: TRBD1
v_gene: TRBV6-4
j_gene: TRBJ1-4
CDR3aa: CASSDSERQGAGEKLFF
CDR3nt: TGTGCCAGCAGTGACTCAGAAAGACAGGGGGCAGGTGAAAAACTGTTTTTT

abundance: .
len: 15
d_gene: .
v_gene: TRBV4-3
j_gene: TRBJ2-1
CDR3aa: CASSRTVSSYNEQFF
CDR3nt: TGCGCCAGCAGCCGGACGGTCAGCTCCTACAATGAGCAGTTCTTC

abundance: .
len: 13
d_gene: .
v_gene: TRBV24-1
j_gene: TRBJ2-7
CDR3aa: CATSNGIGNEQYF
CDR3nt: TGTGCCACCAGTAACGGGATAGGGAACGAGCAGTACTTC

abundance: .
len: 13
d_gene: .
v_gene: TRBV10-3
j_gene: TRBJ2-1
CDR3aa: CAISKPAANEQFF
CDR3nt: TGTGCCATCAGTAAACCGGCCGCCAATGAGCAGTTCTTC

abundance: .
len: 11
d_gene: .
v_gene: TRBV10-3
j_gene: TRBJ2-1
CDR3aa: CAISGGSQQFF
CDR3nt: TGTGCCATCAGTGGAGGGAGTCAGCAGTTCTTC